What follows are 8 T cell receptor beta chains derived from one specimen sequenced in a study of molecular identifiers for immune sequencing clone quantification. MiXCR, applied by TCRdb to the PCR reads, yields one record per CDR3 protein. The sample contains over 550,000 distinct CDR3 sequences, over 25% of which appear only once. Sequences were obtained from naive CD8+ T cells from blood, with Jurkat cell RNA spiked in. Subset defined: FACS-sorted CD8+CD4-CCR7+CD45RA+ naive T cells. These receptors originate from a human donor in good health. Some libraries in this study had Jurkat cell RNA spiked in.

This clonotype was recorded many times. The CDR3 protein is CASSRTSLSTDTQYF. The DNA for the CDR3 is TGTGCCAGCAGTAGGACATCGTTAAGCACAGATACGCAGTATTTT. This chain joins TRBV6-2 or TRBV6-3 and TRBJ2-3; D perhaps matches TRBD1 (5 bases). The CDR3 spans 15 residues. Per germline, CDR1 MNHEY and CDR2 SVGEGT. Trimming cost V 5 bases and J 0 bases, with 12 bases left between them.

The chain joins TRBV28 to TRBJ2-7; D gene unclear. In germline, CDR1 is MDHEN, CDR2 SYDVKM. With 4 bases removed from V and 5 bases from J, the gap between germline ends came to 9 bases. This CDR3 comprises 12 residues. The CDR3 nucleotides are TGTGCCAGCAGTTCGGAATTTCACGAGCAGTACTTC. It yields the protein CASSSEFHEQYF.

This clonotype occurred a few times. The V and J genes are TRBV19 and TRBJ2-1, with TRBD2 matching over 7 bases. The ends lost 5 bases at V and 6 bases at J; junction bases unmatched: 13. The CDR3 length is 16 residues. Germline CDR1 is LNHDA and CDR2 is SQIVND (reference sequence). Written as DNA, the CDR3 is TGTGCCAGTAGTCGAATGGGGACTACGGGGTCCAATGAGCAGTTCTTC. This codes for CASSRMGTTGSNEQFF.

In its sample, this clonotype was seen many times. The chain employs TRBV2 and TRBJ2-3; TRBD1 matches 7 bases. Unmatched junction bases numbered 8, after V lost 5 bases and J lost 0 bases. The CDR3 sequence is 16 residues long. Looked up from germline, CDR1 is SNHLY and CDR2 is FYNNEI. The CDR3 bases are TGTGCCAGCAGTTTCGAGGGACAGTCGAGCACAGATACGCAGTATTTT. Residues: CASSFEGQSSTDTQYF.

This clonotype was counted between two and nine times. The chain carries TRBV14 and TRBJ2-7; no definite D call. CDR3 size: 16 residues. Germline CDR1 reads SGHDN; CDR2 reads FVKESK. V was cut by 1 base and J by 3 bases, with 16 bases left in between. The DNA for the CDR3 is TGTGCCAGCAGCCAAGGGGCGGTCGTGCTTGGCTACGAGCAGTACTTC. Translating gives CASSQGAVVLGYEQYF.

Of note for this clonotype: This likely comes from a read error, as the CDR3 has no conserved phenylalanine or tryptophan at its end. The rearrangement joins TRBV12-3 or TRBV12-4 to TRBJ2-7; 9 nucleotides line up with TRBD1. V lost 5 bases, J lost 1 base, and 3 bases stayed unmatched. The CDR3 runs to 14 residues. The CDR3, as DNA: TGTGCCAGCAGTGTGACAGGGGGTTCCTACGAGCAGTACCTC. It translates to CASSVTGGSYEQYL.

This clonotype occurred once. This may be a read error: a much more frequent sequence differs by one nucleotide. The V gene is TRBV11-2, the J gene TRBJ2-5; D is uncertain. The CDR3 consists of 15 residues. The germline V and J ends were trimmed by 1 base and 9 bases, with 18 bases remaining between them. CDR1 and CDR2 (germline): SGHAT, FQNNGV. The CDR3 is CASSLGTSNTEPQYF. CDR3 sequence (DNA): TGTGCCAGCAGCTTAGGGACCTCCAACACGGAGCCCCAGTACTTC.

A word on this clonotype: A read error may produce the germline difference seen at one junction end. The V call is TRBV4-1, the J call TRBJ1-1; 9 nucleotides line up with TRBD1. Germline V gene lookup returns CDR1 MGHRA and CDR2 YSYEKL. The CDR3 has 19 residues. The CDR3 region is CARSQDPNRGQVGNTEAFF. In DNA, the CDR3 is TGCGCCCGCAGCCAAGATCCCAACAGGGGGCAAGTAGGGAACACTGAAGCTTTCTTT.